The 6 T cell receptor beta chains below all came from one sample that was sequenced in a study of T cell responses to AZD1222 COVID-19 vaccine. This table comes from immunoSEQ multiplex PCR, and its TCRdb copy is limited to in-frame clones, with some not included. This sample has roughly 270,000 clones; around 93% occur once, and the top ten carry around 0.57%. This sample comprised peripheral blood, obtained 28 days after the second AZD1222 dose. Source of these receptors: an adult who received the AZD1222 COVID-19 vaccine.

The rearrangement uses TRBV7-2 and TRBJ2-7, with D possibly being TRBD2 (5 bases). V was pared by 1 base and J by 0 bases, with 10 bases between. CDR3 length equals 15 residues. The germline V gene has CDR1 SGHTA and CDR2 FQGNSA. The CDR3 is CASSLGRELSYEQYF. The CDR3 nucleotides are TGTGCCAGCAGCTTAGGACGGGAACTCTCCTACGAGCAGTACTTC.

This chain joins TRBV28 and TRBJ2-5, with D hard to call. V was pared by 4 bases and J by 5 bases, with 11 bases between. Germline V gives CDR1 MDHEN, CDR2 SYDVKM. CDR3 size: 13 residues. The CDR3 DNA follows: TGTGCCAGCAGTTATCTCGGAGATGAGACCCAGTACTTC. This translates into CASSYLGDETQYF.

Turning to this clone: An end of the junction differs from the germline gene, which may be a read error. The V call is TRBV10-3, the J call TRBJ2-7; 9 nucleotides match TRBD1. The V gene's germline CDR1 is ENHRY and CDR2 SYGVKD. This CDR3 region has 15 residues. In nucleotides, the CDR3 is TGTGCCATCAGTAAAACCGGGACAGGGACCTACGTGCAGTACTTC. As protein: CAISKTGTGTYVQYF.

The gene calls are TRBV7-9 and TRBJ1-4, with unresolved D. The V end was cut by 7 bases, the J end by 8 bases, with 11 bases between. The CDR3 is 12 amino acids. Germline V gene data show CDR1 as SEHNR and CDR2 as FQNEAQ (reference sequence). The CDR3 is CASTPEVEKLFF. The DNA for the CDR3 is TGTGCCAGCACCCCAGAAGTGGAAAAACTGTTTTTT.

This clone showed up just once. V gene TRBV2 combines with J gene TRBJ1-1, with 7 bases matching TRBD1. The CDR3 is made up of 13 amino acids. V was pared by 5 bases and J by 8 bases, with 8 bases of the junction left unmatched. Looked up from germline, CDR1 is SNHLY and CDR2 is FYNNEI. DNA for the CDR3: TGTGCCAGCAGTCAGGGGGTCCTTACCGAAGCTTTCTTT. Encoded protein: CASSQGVLTEAFF.

This clone was observed a single time. The chain carries TRBV28 and TRBJ1-4; D remains unclear. Per the germline V gene, CDR1 is MDHEN and CDR2 is SYDVKM. The CDR3 spans 13 residues. Trimming took off 5 bases at V and 3 bases at J, with 7 bases between the two ends. The CDR3 coding sequence is TGTGCCAGCAGTCAAATCCCTAATGAAAAACTGTTTTTT. Translating it yields CASSQIPNEKLFF.